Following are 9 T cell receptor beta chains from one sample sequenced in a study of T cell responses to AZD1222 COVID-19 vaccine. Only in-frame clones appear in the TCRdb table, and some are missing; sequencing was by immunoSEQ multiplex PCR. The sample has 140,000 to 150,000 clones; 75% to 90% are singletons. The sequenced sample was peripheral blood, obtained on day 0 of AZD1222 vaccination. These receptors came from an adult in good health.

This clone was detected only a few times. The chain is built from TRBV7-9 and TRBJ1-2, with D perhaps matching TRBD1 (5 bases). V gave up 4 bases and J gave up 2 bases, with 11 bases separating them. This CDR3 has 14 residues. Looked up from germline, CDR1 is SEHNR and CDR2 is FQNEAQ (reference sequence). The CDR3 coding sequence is TGTGCCAGCAGCTCGGGGACGGAGAACTATGGCTACACCTTC. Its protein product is CASSSGTENYGYTF.

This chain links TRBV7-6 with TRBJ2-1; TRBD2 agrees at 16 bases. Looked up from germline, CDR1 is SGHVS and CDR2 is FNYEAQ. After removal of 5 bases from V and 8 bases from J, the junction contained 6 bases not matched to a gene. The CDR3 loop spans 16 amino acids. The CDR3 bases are TGTGCCAGCAGCGAGGGACTAGCGGGAGGGTCGGATGAGCAGTTCTTC. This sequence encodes CASSEGLAGGSDEQFF.

CDR3 region: CASSSRPSWTYSPLHF. CDR3 DNA: TGCGCCAGCAGCTCTCGGCCCTCTTGGACTTATTCACCCCTCCACTTT. The chain employs TRBV5-1 and TRBJ1-6, with D hard to call. Germline V gives CDR1 SGHRS, CDR2 YFSETQ. Trimming removed 3 bases from V and 8 bases from J, with 18 bases in between. This CDR3 region has 16 residues.

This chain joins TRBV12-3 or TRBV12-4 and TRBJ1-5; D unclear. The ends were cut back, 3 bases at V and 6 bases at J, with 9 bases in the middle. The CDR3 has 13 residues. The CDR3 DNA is TGTGCCAGCAGTTTCGATCTAGGTCAGCCCCAGCATTTT. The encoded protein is CASSFDLGQPQHF.

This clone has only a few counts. CDR3 sequence reads: CASSPGSQGSEKLFF. CDR3 sequence (DNA): TGTGCCAGCTCACCGGGGTCACAGGGTAGTGAAAAACTGTTTTTT. The V call is TRBV18, the J call TRBJ1-4; tentatively, D is TRBD1 (6 bases). Germline V gives CDR1 KGHSH, CDR2 LQKENI. This CDR3 has 15 residues. V lost 3 bases to trimming and J lost 7 bases, with 15 bases between them. The full variable domain, completed using reference TRBV18 and TRBJ1-4, is NAGVMQNPRHLVRRRGQEARLRCSPMKGHSHVYWYRQLPEEGLKFMVYLQKENIIDESGMPKERFSAEFPKEGPSILRIQQVVRGDSAAYFCASSPGSQGSEKLFFGSGTQLSVL.

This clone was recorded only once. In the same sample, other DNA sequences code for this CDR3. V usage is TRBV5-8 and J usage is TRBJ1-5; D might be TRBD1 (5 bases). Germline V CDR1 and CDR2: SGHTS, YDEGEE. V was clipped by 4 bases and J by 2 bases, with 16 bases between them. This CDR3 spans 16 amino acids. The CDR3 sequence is CASSLGTGARNQPQHF. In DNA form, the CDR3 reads TGTGCCAGCAGCCTCGGGACCGGGGCACGCAATCAGCCCCAGCATTTT.

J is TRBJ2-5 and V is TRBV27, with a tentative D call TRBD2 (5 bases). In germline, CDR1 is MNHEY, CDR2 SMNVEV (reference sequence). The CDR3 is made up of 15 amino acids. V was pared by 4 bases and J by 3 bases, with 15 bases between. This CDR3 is CASSSPGTRKETQYF. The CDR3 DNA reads TGTGCCAGCAGTTCCCCGGGAACAAGAAAAGAGACCCAGTACTTC.

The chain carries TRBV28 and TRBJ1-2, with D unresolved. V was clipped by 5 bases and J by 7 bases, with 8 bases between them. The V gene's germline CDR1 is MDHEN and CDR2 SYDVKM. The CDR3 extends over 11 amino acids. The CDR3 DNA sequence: TGTGCCAGCAGTCAAGGTGGTGGCTACACCTTC. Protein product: CASSQGGGYTF.

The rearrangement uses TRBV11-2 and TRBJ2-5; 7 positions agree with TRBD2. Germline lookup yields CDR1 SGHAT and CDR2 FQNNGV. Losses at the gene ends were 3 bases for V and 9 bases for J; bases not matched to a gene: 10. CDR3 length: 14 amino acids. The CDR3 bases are TGTGCCAGCAGCTTCTGGGGGGGGGATCAGCCCCAGTACTTC. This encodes CASSFWGGDQPQYF.